A selection of T cell receptor beta chains follows, all from one sample in a study of T cells in Graves' hyperthyroidism and ophthalmopathy. A single record per CDR3 protein comes from TCRdb applying MiXCR to the multiplex PCR reads. The sample holds hundreds of thousands of distinct CDR3 sequences; roughly 13% are singletons and the top ten take under 30%. Input material: blood. The receptors stem from a woman aged 30 to 39 with Graves' hyperthyroidism. CDR3s include the opening cysteine and the closing phenylalanine or tryptophan. A D gene is named only where the DNA matches it firmly. Where a row states a size, it is once, few, many or the class of an expanded clone; other rows omit it.

CDR3nt,CDR3aa,abundance,v_gene,j_gene,d_gene
TGCAGCGGACAGAACACTGAAGCTTTCTTT,CSGQNTEAFF,many,TRBV29-1,TRBJ1-1,NA
TGTGCCAGCAGTGTCCGGGACAGGGCTGGCTACACCTTC,CASSVRDRAGYTF,few,TRBV25-1,TRBJ1-2,TRBD1
TGTGCCAGCAGTTACGGGACAGGGGACGTGGAGCAGTACTTC,CASSYGTGDVEQYF,few,TRBV6-2/TRBV6-3,TRBJ2-7,TRBD1
TGCAGTGCCATCGGACAGGTCTACGAGCAGTACTTC,CSAIGQVYEQYF,NA,TRBV20-1,TRBJ2-7,TRBD1
TGTGCCAGCACCGGGGACAGAGACTATGGCTACACCTTC,CASTGDRDYGYTF,few,TRBV9,TRBJ1-2,TRBD1
TGTGCCGGCAGCTTAGCTAGCGGGATCTACGAGCAGTACTTC,CAGSLASGIYEQYF,few,TRBV7-2,TRBJ2-7,TRBD2
TGTGCCAGCAGCATTAGCGGGCCGAACACAGATACGCAGTATTTT,CASSISGPNTDTQYF,NA,TRBV11-2,TRBJ2-3,TRBD2
TGTGCCAGCAGCCCTACTAGCGGGAGCCCAGATACGCAGTATTTT,CASSPTSGSPDTQYF,NA,TRBV3-1,TRBJ2-3,TRBD2
TGTGCCAGCAGCGTAGCTACAGGGCCTCGGCAGACCCAGTACTTC,CASSVATGPRQTQYF,NA,TRBV9,TRBJ2-5,NA
TGTGCCAGCAGCTTAGGGGTTGGAGAAACCTACGAGCAGTACTTC,CASSLGVGETYEQYF,NA,TRBV7-9,TRBJ2-7,NA
TGCAGTGCTAGCGGGAGCAGCCATACGAACACCGGGGAGCTGTTTTTT,CSASGSSHTNTGELFF,many,TRBV20-1,TRBJ2-2,NA
TGTGCCAGCAGCTTCTTATCCCGCCCTGGGGGAGCGGGAGCCGACAATGAGCAGTTCTTC,CASSFLSRPGGAGADNEQFF,many,TRBV7-3,TRBJ2-1,TRBD2
TGTGCCAGCAGTGCGACAGGGGGGGCCACAGATACGCAGTATTTT,CASSATGGATDTQYF,few,TRBV6-2/TRBV6-3,TRBJ2-3,TRBD1
TGTGCCAGCAGCTTAGCGACAGGACCCTACGAGCAGTACTTC,CASSLATGPYEQYF,NA,TRBV7-6,TRBJ2-7,NA
TGTGCCAGTGGAGCCCACGGGGGCTCATATTTT,CASGAHGGSYF,few,TRBV19,TRBJ1-3,NA
TGTGCCAGCAGCCAAGGGATCACGGGGAACACTGAAGCTTTCTTT,CASSQGITGNTEAFF,many,TRBV3-1,TRBJ1-1,NA
TGTGCCAGCAGCCAAACTCGGGACAGAGCTAACTATGGCTACACCTTC,CASSQTRDRANYGYTF,many,TRBV3-1,TRBJ1-2,TRBD1
TGTGCCAGCAGCTCCTTCGGCGATTCTGAGCAGTTCTTC,CASSSFGDSEQFF,few,TRBV7-9,TRBJ2-1,NA
TGCAGCGTTCGCTCCGCGGGCATCCAAGAGACCCAGTACTTC,CSVRSAGIQETQYF,many,TRBV29-1,TRBJ2-5,NA
TGTGCCAGCAGCCCGGGGCTAGCGGGAGGGCCGGATGAGCAGTTCTTC,CASSPGLAGGPDEQFF,NA,TRBV5-4,TRBJ2-1,TRBD2
TGTGCCGGCACCTTGGGGTCCTCTGGGGCCAACGTCCTGACTTTC,CAGTLGSSGANVLTF,NA,TRBV12-3/TRBV12-4,TRBJ2-6,NA
TGTGCCAGCAGTACAACTCAAGAGACCCAGTACTTC,CASSTTQETQYF,many,TRBV28,TRBJ2-5,NA
TGTGCCAGCAGTTACTCAAGCTCCTACAATGAGCAGTTCTTC,CASSYSSSYNEQFF,NA,TRBV6-2/TRBV6-3,TRBJ2-1,NA
TGTGCCAGCAGTTACTCTAACAATCAGCCCCAGCATTTT,CASSYSNNQPQHF,NA,TRBV6-2/TRBV6-3,TRBJ1-5,NA
TGCAGTGCTAGAGCGCCGGGTAAATACACCTTC,CSARAPGKYTF,NA,TRBV20-1,TRBJ1-2,NA
TGTGCCAGCAGCCTCGGGACTAGCGGGAGGTCCCAGCAGTTCTTC,CASSLGTSGRSQQFF,many,TRBV11-2,TRBJ2-1,TRBD2
TGTGCCAGCAGCCCTGGACAGGTTAGCTACGAGCAGTACTTC,CASSPGQVSYEQYF,NA,TRBV14,TRBJ2-7,TRBD1
TGTGCCAGCAGCCAAGGGCCAGAGAAGTATGAAAAACTGTTTTTT,CASSQGPEKYEKLFF,few,TRBV14,TRBJ1-4,NA
TGCGCCAGCAGCTTGGAACACCCAGACGAGCAGTACTTC,CASSLEHPDEQYF,NA,TRBV5-1,TRBJ2-7,NA
TGCAGTGCTTGTAACAGGGAGGGGAACACTGAAGCTTTCTTT,CSACNREGNTEAFF,many,TRBV20-1,TRBJ1-1,NA
TGTGCCAGCAGTTACCTCTTAGGGGGACTGGGAATGAACACTGGAGCTTTCTTT,CASSYLLGGLGMNTGAFF,few,TRBV6-9,TRBJ1-1,NA
TGTGCCAGCAGCCGGGACCTAAATCAGCCCCAGCATTTT,CASSRDLNQPQHF,many,TRBV28,TRBJ1-5,NA
TGTGCCAGCAGTTCCGGGGACACAGATACGCAGTATTTT,CASSSGDTDTQYF,many,TRBV28,TRBJ2-3,NA
TGTGCCAGCAGTTATTATTCCGAGCAGTACTTC,CASSYYSEQYF,few,TRBV25-1,TRBJ2-7,NA
TGTGCCAGCAGTTTAACCGGGACTAGCGGGGTACCCTACGAGCAGTACTTC,CASSLTGTSGVPYEQYF,many,TRBV28,TRBJ2-7,TRBD2